This T cell receptor beta chain was identified in a study of blood T cell repertoires in COVID-19. For the study at large: The study drew acute and convalescent COVID-19 samples from the United States, Italy and Spain. Sources were T cells, B-cell-depleted T cells, or PBMCs; the material itself was cDNA or gDNA.

CDR3 length equals 12 residues. Per germline, CDR1 SGHVS and CDR2 FNYEAQ. The ends were cut back, 5 bases at V and 5 bases at J, with 10 bases in the middle. In the authors' workflow: From reference gene primer amplification, estimates of nucleated cell counts were derived. The assay was immunoSEQ multiplex PCR, and TCRdb's table has in-frame clones only and misses some. The V and J calls and clone size come from that table; D and trimming were worked out from the DNA. The sample shows about 70,000 clones, about 81% of them seen only once. This TCR was recovered from an elderly man with acute or convalescent COVID-19. The chain employs TRBV7-6 and TRBJ2-7; tentative D call: TRBD2 (5 bases). Sequencing was done on a sample of peripheral blood. The CDR3 here is CASSKGGDEQYF. The CDR3 DNA is TGTGCCAGCAGCAAAGGAGGAGACGAGCAGTACTTC.